The present T cell receptor (beta chain) was sequenced within a study of CXCR3-negative and CXCR3-positive naive CD8 T cells. Study-wide results and limits: Naive CXCR3-positive cells had TRB CDR3s more hydrophobic than those of CXCR3-negative naive cells. For naive cells, CXCR3-negative and CXCR3-positive subsets had similar TRBV-TRBJ usage; for memory cells, usage differed.

Researchers reported sorting every CD8+ T cell subset in triplicate, 300,000 or so cells per sort. Naive CD8+ T cells showed a CD45RO-CCR7+CD27+CD95- phenotype. CDR1 and CDR2 (germline): SGHRS, YFSETQ. CDR3 length: 18 residues. In the case of this clonotype: The antigen remains unidentified.

Researchers prepared the TRB cDNA libraries using 5' RACE with UMI labels. TCRdb reworked the 5' RACE reads into one entry per CDR3 protein, no DNA. This sample's clone table lists some 120,000 distinct CDR3 sequences. The rearrangement uses TRBV5-1 and TRBJ2-3; TCRdb's assignment of TRBD2 cannot be checked, as there is no DNA. The receptor was derived from a human donor in good health. Some clones in this sample may be carry-over from other donors' samples. The sample taken for sequencing was naive CXCR3+ CD8+ T cells from blood. Subset reported: CD45RO-CCR7+CD27+CD95- naive CD8+ T cells expressing CXCR3 (TNR3+). CDR3 in amino acids: CASSFLLAGGPGTDTQYF.